This T cell receptor (beta chain) came from a study of preoperative IRX-2 immunotherapy in early breast cancer. The CDR3 runs 18 residues. Germline lookup yields CDR1 MNHGY and CDR2 SAAAGT. V gave up 10 bases and J gave up 1 base; unmatched junction bases: 12. Treatment in this sample: preoperative locoregional IRX-2 cytokine immunotherapy. Patients received preoperative, locoregional IRX-2 cytokine immunotherapy in a phase Ib study. Some clones are missing from TCRdb's copy, which holds only in-frame ones; the method was immunoSEQ multiplex PCR. The top ten clones hold nearly 1.5% of a sample with under 50,000 clones, 65% to 90% of them seen once.

This rearrangement joins TRBV6-8 to TRBJ2-2; the match to TRBD2 covers 13 bases. This TCR derives from a human donor with breast cancer. Sequenced material: lymph node tissue, taken after IRX-2 immunotherapy. The CDR3, as DNA: TGTGCCATCAGCGCTGGGACTAGCGGGGTTTGGAACACCGGGGAGCTGTTTTTT. Encoded protein: CAISAGTSGVWNTGELFF.